The 31 T cell receptor beta chains given below trace back to one sample, sequenced in a study of T cell clonality in common variable immunodeficiency. Findings of the study overall: Fewer deletions and N-nucleotide insertions were reportedly seen in common variable immunodeficiency TCR beta sequences.

Their antigens are not known. The method was immunoSEQ multiplex PCR; TCRdb's version includes in-frame clones alone and lacks a portion of them. This sample carries several thousand clones, none of them present only once. Sequencing was done on a sample of peripheral blood mononuclear cells. Source of these receptors: a human donor with common variable immunodeficiency.

Concerning this clone: The CDR3 end lies 3 residues beyond the end of the read and is filled in from the germline J gene. This chain uses TRBV7-9 with TRBJ2-1, with 7 bases fitting TRBD2. The length of the CDR3 is 13 residues. Unmatched junction bases numbered 5, after V lost 4 bases and J lost 8 bases. CDR1 SEHNR and CDR2 FQNEAQ come from the germline V gene (reference sequence). CDR3 DNA, as far as it was read: TGTGCCAGCAGCTCAACTAGCGTCTATGAG. Its protein is CASSSTSVYE. The CDR3, in full, reads CASSSTSVYEQFF.

By share of the sample, this clone is medium-sized. With the read ending 3 residues before the CDR3 end, the germline J gene is used to fill in that end. The chain couples TRBV20-1 to TRBJ2-2, with 7 positions matching TRBD2. The CDR3 has 14 amino acids. Germline CDR1 reads DFQATT; CDR2 reads SNEGSKA (reference sequence). After removal of 6 bases from V and 0 bases from J, the junction contained 4 bases not matched to a gene. Partial CDR3 DNA: TGCAGTGCCCAAGCGGGGACGAACACCGGGGAG. This gives the protein CSAQAGTNTGE. The full CDR3 reads CSAQAGTNTGELFF.

In its sample, this clone was seen a few times. With the read ending 3 residues before the CDR3 end, the germline J gene is used to fill in that end. The chain combines TRBV19 with TRBJ2-7, with TRBD1 matching 8 bases. V dropped 3 bases and J dropped 4; count of bases not matched to a gene: 8. This CDR3 contains 15 residues. Germline assignment: CDR1 LNHDA and CDR2 SQIVND (reference sequence). The CDR3 protein is CASSISGTGEYEQYF. CDR3 bases read: TGTGCCAGTAGTATCTCTGGGACAGGAGAATACGAG.

Comments on this clone: The CDR3 end is not reached by the read, which stops 3 residues before it; the germline J gene fills it in. The chain uses TRBV5-1 and TRBJ1-4; 7 nucleotides match TRBD1. The CDR3 length is 15 residues. Germline V gene data show CDR1 as SGHRS and CDR2 as YFSETQ. V gave up 2 bases and J gave up 7 bases; unmatched junction bases: 8. The CDR3 DNA, read in part, is TGCGCCAGCAGCTTAACCGGGACAGAGGGTGAAAAA. Translated: CASSLTGTEGEK. The full CDR3 protein reads CASSLTGTEGEKLFF.

As for this clone: The read gets to within 3 residues of the CDR3 end, and the germline J gene fills in the rest. Distinct nucleotide sequences in the sample also encode this CDR3. The gene calls are TRBV7-9 and TRBJ2-7; 9 bases are shared with TRBD1. Losses at the gene ends were 1 base for V and 5 bases for J; bases not matched to a gene: 3. There are 14 residues in the CDR3. CDR1 and CDR2 from the germline V gene are SEHNR and FQNEAQ (reference sequence). The DNA read from the CDR3 is TGTGCCAGCAGCTTAGGGGACAGGGTTCACGAG. Translating it yields CASSLGDRVHE. The CDR3 in full is CASSLGDRVHEQYF. The full variable domain, its missing parts supplied by reference TRBV7-9 and TRBJ2-7, is DTGVSQNPRHKITKRGQNVTFRCDPISEHNRLYWYRQTLGQGPEFLTYFQNEAQLEKSRLLSDRFSAERPKGSFSTLEIQRTEQGDSAMYLCASSLGDRVHEQYFGPGTRLTVT.

This clone was observed a few times. The read finishes 3 residues shy of the CDR3 end, and the germline J gene is used to complete it. V is TRBV7-9 and J is TRBJ2-7; perhaps TRBD1 as D (6 bases). The V end lost 5 bases, the J end lost 3 bases, and 17 bases lay between the germline ends. Germline V gene sequence: CDR1 SEHNR, CDR2 FQNEAQ (reference sequence). The CDR3 runs to 15 residues. CDR3 DNA, as far as it was read: TGTGCCAGCAGCCCGGGGACACCGACGGGCTACGAG. Its translation is CASSPGTPTGYE. The full CDR3 protein reads CASSPGTPTGYEQYF.

Concerning this clone itself: The observed sequence ends 3 residues before the CDR3 terminus, with the missing tail filled in from the germline J gene. The chain is built from TRBV7-6 and TRBJ1-1; no clear D. Trimming took 5 bases from V and 3 from J, leaving 4 bases between them. Germline V gene lookup returns CDR1 SGHVS and CDR2 FNYEAQ. This CDR3 is 11 amino acids long. CDR3 loop: CASSADTEAFF. The sequenced CDR3 bases are TGTGCCAGCAGCGCGGACACTGAA.

Details on this clone: The read ends 3 residues shy of where the CDR3 ends; the end is completed using the germline J gene. The rearrangement links TRBV7-2 to TRBJ2-5, with 10 bases fitting TRBD1. CDR1 and CDR2 from the germline V gene are SGHTA and FQGNSA. The J segment lost 3 bases and the V segment lost 0 bases, leaving 1 base of the junction unmatched. The CDR3 extends over 15 amino acids. CDR3 loop: CASSLAGTGEETQYF. Incomplete CDR3 DNA: TGTGCCAGCAGCTTAGCCGGGACAGGGGAAGAGACC.

This clone has a handful of counts. The observed sequence ends 3 residues before the CDR3 terminus, with the missing tail filled in from the germline J gene. The gene calls are TRBV20-1 and TRBJ2-3; no clear D gene. The CDR3 length is 11 residues. V was cut by 5 bases and J by 4 bases, with 7 bases left in between. Germline CDR1 and CDR2: DFQATT and SNEGSKA (reference sequence). The DNA read from the CDR3 is TGCAGTGCTCAGATTGCAGATACG. Amino acid sequence: CSAQIADT. The whole CDR3 is CSAQIADTQYF.

This clone was counted a few times. The CDR3 end lies 3 residues beyond the end of the read and is filled in from the germline J gene. The rearrangement joins TRBV20-1 to TRBJ2-1, with 9 bases aligning to TRBD2. The germline V gene encodes CDR1 DFQATT and CDR2 SNEGSKA (reference sequence). The ends lost 6 bases at V and 8 bases at J; junction bases unmatched: 5. This CDR3 has 12 residues. The sequenced part of the CDR3 DNA is TGCAGTGCCGCGGGACTAGCAGATGAG. Translation: CSAAGLADE. The whole CDR3 sequence is CSAAGLADEQFF.

As concerns this clone: From the germline J gene comes the end of the CDR3, since the read stops 3 residues before it. The V and J genes are TRBV2 and TRBJ2-7; 11 bases are a match to TRBD1. The CDR3 sequence is 14 residues long. Germline loops: CDR1 SNHLY, CDR2 FYNNEI. V was pared by 5 bases and J by 5 bases, with 5 bases of the junction left unmatched. The covered CDR3 bases are TGTGCCAGCAGTTTCAGGACAGGGGGCCACGAG. Residues: CASSFRTGGHE. The CDR3 in full is CASSFRTGGHEQYF.

This clone occurred a few times. Coverage ceases 3 residues before the CDR3 finishes, and the germline J gene fills in the end. The rearrangement joins TRBV18 to TRBJ2-2; 13 bases agree with TRBD2. CDR1 and CDR2 from the germline V gene are KGHSH and LQKENI. V trimming: 3 bases; J trimming: 10 bases; junction bases outside the gene matches: 5. The CDR3 spans 15 residues. The CDR3 loop reads CASSPGTSGKEELFF. CDR3 DNA, as far as it was read: TGTGCCAGCTCACCCGGGACTAGCGGGAAGGAGGAG.

The table lists this clone with a few counts. The read stops 3 residues short of the end of the CDR3; the missing end is completed from the germline J gene. The V and J genes are TRBV18 and TRBJ2-1; possibly TRBD2 for D (7 bases). This CDR3 has 16 amino acids. Trimming cost V 4 bases and J 2 bases, with 15 bases left between them. Germline lookup yields CDR1 KGHSH and CDR2 LQKENI. CDR3 DNA (partial): TGTGCCAGCTCACTACCCGGGGGGACACCCTACAATGAG. This gives the protein CASSLPGGTPYNE. The CDR3 reads in full as CASSLPGGTPYNEQFF.

This clone is categorized as medium-sized. The read falls 3 residues short of the CDR3 end, and the missing part is taken from the germline J gene. The genes are TRBV5-1 and TRBJ1-1, with 7 nucleotides matching TRBD1. Trimming took 2 bases from V and 0 from J; bases not matched to a gene: 7. Germline values: CDR1 SGHRS, CDR2 YFSETQ. The CDR3 runs 16 residues. CDR3 residues: CASSFDRVEVNTEAFF. CDR3 DNA (partial): TGCGCCAGCAGCTTCGACAGGGTAGAAGTGAACACTGAA.

As concerns this clone: The read is 3 residues too short to cover the CDR3 end, so that end is filled in from the germline J gene. J is TRBJ2-1 and V is TRBV11-2, with D maybe TRBD1 (5 bases). The V and J ends lost 5 bases and 6 bases respectively, with 14 bases between them. This CDR3 is built from 14 residues. Per the germline V gene, CDR1 is SGHAT and CDR2 is FQNNGV. The CDR3 reads CASSQRGVSNEQFF. The part of the CDR3 DNA that was read is TGTGCCAGCAGCCAAAGGGGTGTTTCCAATGAG.

This clone occurred a few times. The CDR3 extends 3 residues past the end of the read, so its final part is completed from the germline J gene. This chain uses TRBV2 with TRBJ2-7, with D maybe TRBD1 (5 bases). Germline values: CDR1 SNHLY, CDR2 FYNNEI. The V end was cut by 6 bases, the J end by 3 bases, with 12 bases between. The CDR3 has 13 amino acids. The covered CDR3 bases are TGTGCCAGCAGGGGGCTTTCAGGCTACGAG. Protein sequence: CASRGLSGYE. The full-length CDR3 reads as CASRGLSGYEQYF. The entire variable domain, with the rest obtained from reference TRBV2 and TRBJ2-7, is as follows: EPEVTQTPSHQVTQMGQEVILRCVPISNHLYFYWYRQILGQKVEFLVSFYNNEISEKSEIFDDQFSVERPDGSNFTLKIRSTKLEDSAMYFCASRGLSGYEQYFGPGTRLTVT.

Points on this clone: The read terminates 3 residues ahead of where the CDR3 ends, so the germline J gene completes it. The rearrangement uses TRBV7-9 and TRBJ1-3; no definite D call. This CDR3 has 15 amino acids. Germline V gene data show CDR1 as SEHNR and CDR2 as FQNEAQ (reference sequence). Trimming left V 4 bases short and J 0 bases short, with 10 bases between. CDR3 DNA, as far as it was read: TGTGCCAGCAGCTCAGCCCAGAGCTCTGGAAACACC. This encodes CASSSAQSSGNT. The entire CDR3 protein reads CASSSAQSSGNTIYF.

About this clone itself: The missing CDR3 end, 3 residues past where the read stops, is filled in from the germline J gene. This rearrangement joins TRBV6-1 to TRBJ2-7; TRBD1 is a possible D gene (6 bases). The germline V gene has CDR1 MNHNS and CDR2 SASEGT. The V end was cut by 2 bases, the J end by 2 bases, with 10 bases between. The CDR3 sequence is 14 residues long. Partial CDR3 DNA: TGTGCCAGCAGTGAACTTGACAGGCCCTACGAG. The encoded protein is CASSELDRPYE. In full, the CDR3 is CASSELDRPYEQYF.

This clone was seen more than once but under ten times. The DNA ends 3 residues before the CDR3 does, and the rest of the CDR3 is filled in from the germline J gene. V is TRBV6-1 and J is TRBJ2-1; 8 bases are shared with TRBD2. The CDR3 consists of 16 residues. Trimming at V came to 2 bases and at J to 6 bases, leaving 9 bases not matched to a gene. Per the germline V gene, CDR1 is MNHNS and CDR2 is SASEGT. The CDR3 DNA, read in part, is TGTGCCAGCAGTGAAAAAGCGGGAGACGATGGCAATGAG. Amino acids: CASSEKAGDDGNE. From start to end, the CDR3 is CASSEKAGDDGNEQFF.

Worth noting for this clone: The read halts 3 residues ahead of the CDR3 end, with the missing end drawn from the germline J gene. The chain combines TRBV5-1 with TRBJ2-3; possibly TRBD2 for D (6 bases). The CDR3 is 16 amino acids. Germline loops: CDR1 SGHRS, CDR2 YFSETQ. V was cut by 3 bases and J by 4 bases, with 18 bases left in between. CDR3 residues: CASSWGDSRVPDTQYF. The part of the CDR3 DNA that was read is TGCGCCAGCAGCTGGGGGGACTCCCGGGTGCCAGATACG.

This clone was detected only a few times. Germline is not matched at one junction end, which may reflect a read error. The CDR3 end falls 3 residues outside the read, so it is completed with the germline J gene. The chain uses TRBV7-7 and TRBJ2-5; 9 bases match TRBD2. The CDR3 is 16 amino acids. The germline CDR1 and CDR2 sequences are SSHAT and FNYEAQ (reference sequence). The CDR3 protein is CASSPIETSGQETQYF. CDR3 DNA (partial): TGTGCTAGCAGCCCGATTGAGACTAGCGGACAAGAGACC.

This clone was recorded a few times. With the read ending 3 residues before the CDR3 end, the germline J gene is used to fill in that end. The chain has TRBV5-6 and TRBJ2-5; 9 bases align to TRBD2. With 5 bases clipped from V and 4 bases from J, the junction kept 6 bases outside the gene matches. This CDR3 has 14 residues. The germline V gene has CDR1 SGHDT and CDR2 YYEEEE. The CDR3 reads CASSGLAGVETQYF. CDR3 DNA, as far as it was read: TGTGCCAGCAGTGGATTAGCGGGAGTAGAGACC.

This clone came up a few times. The read is 3 residues too short to cover the CDR3 end, so that end is filled in from the germline J gene. The chain employs TRBV7-9 and TRBJ2-5; D perhaps matches TRBD1 (6 bases). This CDR3 is 15 amino acids long. V was trimmed by 6 bases and J by 1 base, leaving 15 bases between them. The V gene's germline CDR1 is SEHNR and CDR2 FQNEAQ (reference sequence). The CDR3 sequence: CASRPLPDSQETQYF. The sequenced CDR3 bases are TGTGCCAGCAGGCCCCTCCCGGACAGCCAAGAGACC. The full variable domain, with the rest looked up from reference TRBV7-9 and TRBJ2-5, is DTGVSQNPRHKITKRGQNVTFRCDPISEHNRLYWYRQTLGQGPEFLTYFQNEAQLEKSRLLSDRFSAERPKGSFSTLEIQRTEQGDSAMYLCASRPLPDSQETQYFGPGTRLLVL.

This clone was counted a few times. Sequencing ends 3 residues short of the CDR3 end; the germline J gene provides the rest. This chain connects TRBV14 to TRBJ2-7; D gene ambiguous. Germline V CDR1 and CDR2: SGHDN, FVKESK. The germline V and J ends were trimmed by 2 bases and 4 bases, with 12 bases remaining between them. The CDR3 extends over 14 amino acids. CDR3 loop: CASSQNGLGYEQYF. The CDR3 DNA, read in part, is TGTGCCAGCAGCCAAAATGGGTTAGGGTACGAG.

This clone was detected a few times. The read terminates 3 residues ahead of where the CDR3 ends, so the germline J gene completes it. V is TRBV7-9 and J is TRBJ2-5, with D perhaps TRBD2 (5 bases). The CDR3 runs to 14 residues. Looked up from germline, CDR1 is SEHNR and CDR2 is FQNEAQ (reference sequence). The V gene lost 7 bases and the J gene lost 4 bases, with 16 bases spanning the gap. This CDR3 is CASTIYGVGETQYF. CDR3 DNA (partial): TGTGCCAGCACCATATACGGGGTGGGAGAGACC.

This clone has just a few counts. The read ends 3 residues shy of where the CDR3 ends; the end is completed using the germline J gene. The chain recombines TRBV2 with TRBJ2-1; D not certain. There are 12 residues in the CDR3. Trimming left V 6 bases short and J 8 bases short, with 11 bases between. Per germline, CDR1 SNHLY and CDR2 FYNNEI. This chain's CDR3 is CASRRLVDEQFF. The covered CDR3 bases are TGTGCCAGCAGAAGACTCGTGGATGAG. Based on the CDR3 plus reference TRBV2 and TRBJ2-1, the full variable domain is EPEVTQTPSHQVTQMGQEVILRCVPISNHLYFYWYRQILGQKVEFLVSFYNNEISEKSEIFDDQFSVERPDGSNFTLKIRSTKLEDSAMYFCASRRLVDEQFFGPGTRLTVL.

Details on this clone: The read gets to within 3 residues of the CDR3 end, and the germline J gene fills in the rest. This chain joins TRBV7-9 and TRBJ2-2, with D perhaps TRBD1 or TRBD2 (5 bases each). Germline assignment: CDR1 SEHNR and CDR2 FQNEAQ (reference sequence). The ends were cut back, 3 bases at V and 5 bases at J, with 10 bases in the middle. The CDR3 spans 14 residues. CDR3 protein: CASSFGRETGELFF. CDR3 DNA, as far as it was read: TGTGCCAGCAGCTTCGGCAGGGAGACCGGGGAG. Complete variable domain (other parts from reference TRBV7-9 and TRBJ2-2): DTGVSQNPRHKITKRGQNVTFRCDPISEHNRLYWYRQTLGQGPEFLTYFQNEAQLEKSRLLSDRFSAERPKGSFSTLEIQRTEQGDSAMYLCASSFGRETGELFFGEGSRLTVL.

This clone has only a few counts. The read ends 3 residues early relative to the CDR3; the germline J gene fills the gap. The gene calls are TRBV7-6 and TRBJ2-1, with 7 bases that match TRBD2. Per germline, CDR1 SGHVS and CDR2 FNYEAQ. The CDR3 runs to 16 residues. J was trimmed by 5 bases and V by 2 bases; bases with no gene match: 9. The CDR3 DNA, read in part, is TGTGCCAGCAGCTTAAGTGTAGCGGGTAAAAACAATGAG. It encodes CASSLSVAGKNNE. Given in full, the CDR3 is CASSLSVAGKNNEQFF.

Only a few counts were recorded for this clone. From the germline J gene comes the end of the CDR3, since the read stops 3 residues before it. The rearrangement uses TRBV5-1 and TRBJ2-4, with D possibly TRBD2 on 5 matching bases. CDR3 length equals 15 residues. V was cut by 4 bases and J by 4 bases, with 15 bases left in between. The germline V gene has CDR1 SGHRS and CDR2 YFSETQ. The chain's CDR3 is CASSRTTGEKNIQYF. The CDR3 bases that were read are TGCGCCAGCAGCCGAACGACCGGGGAAAAAAACATT.

In the case of this clone: The read is 3 residues too short to cover the CDR3 end, so that end is filled in from the germline J gene. The V call is TRBV7-9, the J call TRBJ2-7; D is unclear. V was pared by 4 bases and J by 3 bases, with 13 bases between. The CDR3 contains 14 residues. Germline values: CDR1 SEHNR, CDR2 FQNEAQ (reference sequence). CDR3 DNA, as far as it was read: TGTGCCAGCAGCTCCCTATCTCAGGTCTACGAG. Translation: CASSSLSQVYE. The CDR3, in full, reads CASSSLSQVYEQYF. Combining the CDR3 with reference TRBV7-9 and TRBJ2-7 gives the whole variable domain DTGVSQNPRHKITKRGQNVTFRCDPISEHNRLYWYRQTLGQGPEFLTYFQNEAQLEKSRLLSDRFSAERPKGSFSTLEIQRTEQGDSAMYLCASSSLSQVYEQYFGPGTRLTVT.

To note about this clone: The read is 3 residues too short to cover the CDR3 end, so that end is filled in from the germline J gene. Other DNA sequences in this sample translate to the same CDR3. The chain employs TRBV18 and TRBJ2-5; 9 nucleotides line up with TRBD1. CDR1 is KGHSH and CDR2 is LQKENI in the germline V gene. V lost 2 bases and J lost 7; bases outside the gene matches: 8. The CDR3 covers 15 residues. Incomplete CDR3 DNA: TGTGCCAGCTCACCAAAGGAACAGGGGGCGGGGACC. It yields the protein CASSPKEQGAGT. The complete CDR3 reads CASSPKEQGAGTQYF.